The present T cell receptor (beta chain) was sequenced within a study of T cells in Graves' hyperthyroidism and ophthalmopathy. In the study overall: Any treatment followed the collection of peripheral blood at initial diagnosis.

This clonotype was observed at least ten times. Its antigen is currently unknown. Subjects with ophthalmopathy showed a Clinical Activity Score no lower than 3, a NOSPECS grade no lower than 4, and a duration shorter than 3 months. Uncontrolled infection, other autoimmune disease, pregnancy or lactation disqualified patients from enrolment. There were TCR beta CDR3 regions amplified from RNA transcripts. TCR CDR3 regions were first amplified by RT-PCR with HTBI primers. MiXCR was run by TCRdb on the multiplex PCR reads, yielding one entry per CDR3 protein. The profile covers roughly 380,000 distinct CDR3 sequences, with over 15% appearing a single time and roughly a sixth taken by the ten largest. This CDR3 is built from 12 residues. The junction had 0 bases not matched to a gene; V was cut back by 5 bases and J by 2 bases. General study findings and limits: Blood also carried most thyroid clonotypes expanded above 0.001.

The genes are TRBV12-3 or TRBV12-4 and TRBJ2-7; 7 positions match TRBD2. Sequencing was performed on blood. This sequence originates from a woman aged 40 to 50 with Graves' ophthalmopathy. CDR3 region: CASSGTTYEQYF. The CDR3 coding sequence is TGTGCCAGCAGTGGGACTACCTACGAGCAGTACTTC.